A single sample gave rise to the 22 T cell receptor beta chains below, sequenced in a study of regulatory T cells in long-lasting Graves disease. TCRdb analysed the reads with MiXCR anew, one entry per CDR3 protein. Here the sample spans some 800 distinct CDR3 sequences, approximately 80% being singletons. There was RNA extracted from PBMCs, and the TCR library was made from it. Specimen: peripheral blood mononuclear cells (PBMCs), collected with antithyroid drug treatment, in newly diagnosed or persistent Graves disease (not recorded which). Every receptor here comes from a female donor with Graves disease.

The chain links TRBV5-4 to TRBJ1-5; 11 bases match TRBD1. V lost 9 bases, J lost 3 bases, and 5 bases stayed unmatched. The germline V gene encodes CDR1 SGHNT and CDR2 YYREEE (reference sequence). CDR3 length: 14 amino acids. CDR3 bases: TGTGCCACTAGGACAGGGGGCTCCAATCAGCCCCAGCATTTT. Protein sequence: CATRTGGSNQPQHF.

J is TRBJ1-2 and V is TRBV29-1; 7 nucleotides match TRBD1. This CDR3 region has 11 residues. With V trimmed by 7 bases and J by 8 bases, 7 bases remained unmatched. Germline values: CDR1 SQVTM, CDR2 ANQGSEA. The CDR3 loop reads CSGGQERGYTF. For the CDR3, the DNA is TGCAGCGGTGGACAGGAGAGGGGCTACACCTTC.

The chain combines TRBV6-2 or TRBV6-3 with TRBJ2-7, with 11 bases matching TRBD2. CDR3 length: 13 amino acids. Germline V gene sequence: CDR1 MNHEY, CDR2 SVGEGT. V shed 6 bases and J 3 bases; nucleotides not matched to a gene: 1. The CDR3: CASRLAGVYEQYF. The CDR3 region has the DNA TGTGCCAGCAGACTAGCGGGAGTCTACGAGCAGTACTTC.

The chain employs TRBV6-5 and TRBJ1-1; perhaps TRBD1 as D (5 bases). V gave up 5 bases and J gave up 3 bases, with 13 bases separating them. Germline assignment: CDR1 MNHEY and CDR2 SVGAGI. The CDR3 has 14 amino acids. CDR3 sequence reads: CASSRGEGYTEAFF. Here the CDR3 DNA reads TGTGCCAGCAGTCGGGGGGAGGGGTACACTGAAGCTTTCTTT.

This clonotype was counted only a few times. The V and J genes are TRBV3-1 and TRBJ2-7; D is undetermined. V was cut by 1 base and J by 7 bases, with 8 bases left in between. The CDR3 has 12 amino acids. CDR1 is LGHDT and CDR2 is YNNKEL in the germline V gene (reference sequence). CDR3 loop: CASSQVSWEQYF. The CDR3 DNA reads as TGTGCCAGCAGCCAAGTGAGCTGGGAGCAGTACTTC.

This chain connects TRBV5-1 to TRBJ2-7, with 8 positions matching TRBD1. CDR3 length equals 15 residues. The V gene end was trimmed by 0 bases and the J gene end by 6 bases; junction bases not matched to a gene: 8. CDR1 is SGHRS and CDR2 is YFSETQ in the germline V gene. For the CDR3, the DNA is TGCGCCAGCAGCTTGGAACAGGGGGTAAGGTTCGAGCAGTACTTC. Encoded protein: CASSLEQGVRFEQYF.

This clonotype showed up just a few times. One end of the junction is discordant with germline, which a read error may explain. The chain is built from TRBV7-8 and TRBJ2-7; D not certain. This CDR3 is 11 amino acids long. Germline-derived CDR1 and CDR2 are SGHVS and FQNEAQ. The CDR3 sequence: CASSFSSEQYF. Written as DNA, the CDR3 is TGTGCCAGCAGCTTCTCCTCCGAGCAGTACTTC.

This clonotype was observed a handful of times. CDR3 DNA sequence: TGTGCCAGCAGGTCCGGGACAGCAGACCACGAGCAGTACTTC. This translates into CASRSGTADHEQYF. The chain employs TRBV2 and TRBJ2-7, with 7 bases aligning to TRBD1. This CDR3 comprises 14 residues. CDR1 SNHLY and CDR2 FYNNEI come from the germline V gene. Trimming took 6 bases from V and 5 from J; bases not matched to a gene: 10.

The chain employs TRBV20-1 and TRBJ1-6; a weak D match, TRBD1 (5 bases). V dropped 2 bases and J dropped 8 bases, with 13 bases sitting between them. Germline V lookup: CDR1 DFQATT, CDR2 SNEGSKA (reference sequence). The CDR3 is made up of 14 amino acids. CDR3 DNA sequence: TGCAGTGCTAGATCATCCTTGGGGGATTCACCCCTCCACTTT. This codes for CSARSSLGDSPLHF.

The J gene is TRBJ2-7, the V gene TRBV5-1, with 7 bases lining up with TRBD2. V trimming: 3 bases; J trimming: 4 bases; junction bases outside the gene matches: 7. There are 14 residues in the CDR3. Germline V gene lookup returns CDR1 SGHRS and CDR2 YFSETQ. The CDR3 coding sequence is TGCGCCAGCAGCTCAGGACTAGTGGGATACGAGCAGTACTTC. Amino acids: CASSSGLVGYEQYF.

The V call is TRBV12-3 or TRBV12-4, the J call TRBJ1-4; 8 bases agree with TRBD1. The V and J ends lost 4 bases and 7 bases, in that order; junction bases with no gene match: 8. There are 15 residues in the CDR3. The CDR3 spells CASSSRTGWSEKLFF. The CDR3, as DNA: TGTGCCAGCAGTTCCCGGACAGGGTGGAGTGAAAAACTGTTTTTT.

This clonotype is a singleton in its sample. The V gene is TRBV10-3, the J gene TRBJ2-7; D tentatively fits TRBD1 or TRBD2 (5 bases each). The CDR3 runs 12 residues. From germline, CDR1 is ENHRY and CDR2 SYGVKD. V gave up 10 bases and J gave up 7 bases, with 17 bases separating them. The CDR3 loop is CATAGTSREQYF. Written as DNA, the CDR3 is TGTGCCACCGCTGGGACCTCTCGGGAGCAGTACTTC.

The chain's CDR3 is CASSIPRRKVNEQFF. Here the CDR3 DNA reads TGTGCCAGTAGTATTCCTAGGAGAAAGGTTAATGAGCAGTTCTTC. The chain joins TRBV19 to TRBJ2-1; D unresolved. The V end lost 3 bases, the J end lost 7 bases, and 16 bases lay between the germline ends. The CDR3 extends over 15 amino acids. Germline V CDR1 and CDR2: LNHDA, SQIVND (reference sequence).

This chain joins TRBV24-1 and TRBJ2-1; D is possibly TRBD2 (7 bases). Trimming took off 4 bases at V and 7 bases at J, with 13 bases between the two ends. This CDR3 comprises 14 residues. Germline lookup yields CDR1 KGHDR and CDR2 SFDVKD. This CDR3 is CATSDARGGNEQFF. The CDR3 region has the DNA TGTGCCACCAGTGACGCGAGGGGGGGTAATGAGCAGTTCTTC.

This clonotype was seen once. The V call is TRBV7-9, the J call TRBJ1-1, with D uncertain. Germline V CDR1 and CDR2: SEHNR, FQNEAQ (reference sequence). The CDR3 has 13 residues. Deletions cut 6 bases from V and 0 bases from J, with 8 bases between. In DNA form, the CDR3 reads TGTGCCAGCAGAAGCACAGTGAACACTGAAGCTTTCTTT. Protein: CASRSTVNTEAFF.

J is TRBJ1-5 and V is TRBV12-3 or TRBV12-4; D is uncertain. V lost 5 bases and J lost 4, with 12 bases in between. There are 14 residues in the CDR3. The DNA for the CDR3 is TGTGCCAGCAGTCCGACGGGCCGAAATCAGCCCCAGCATTTT. Amino acid sequence: CASSPTGRNQPQHF.

This chain uses TRBV7-2 with TRBJ2-7; no reliable D call. This CDR3 is built from 15 residues. V was cut by 1 base and J by 0 bases, with 10 bases left in between. Germline V gives CDR1 SGHTA, CDR2 FQGNSA. CDR3 loop: CASSLVAGDSYEQYF. CDR3 DNA: TGTGCCAGCAGCTTAGTAGCAGGCGACTCCTACGAGCAGTACTTC. The entire variable domain, with the rest obtained from reference TRBV7-2 and TRBJ2-7, is as follows: GAGVSQSPSNKVTEKGKDVELRCDPISGHTALYWYRQSLGQGLEFLIYFQGNSAPDKSGLPSDRFSAERTGGSVSTLTIQRTQQEDSAVYLCASSLVAGDSYEQYFGPGTRLTVT.

The V gene is TRBV29-1, the J gene TRBJ1-3; no firm D call. Trimming removed 2 bases from V and 3 bases from J, with 17 bases in between. CDR1 and CDR2 from the germline V gene are SQVTM and ANQGSEA. The CDR3 spans 16 residues. The CDR3 nucleotides are TGCAGCGTTGAAAGGCAGCACATAGGCTTTGGAAACACCATATATTTT. Translating it yields CSVERQHIGFGNTIYF.

This clonotype was counted a single time. V gene TRBV6-1 combines with J gene TRBJ2-1; D perhaps matches TRBD2 (6 bases). V shed 4 bases and J shed 4 bases, with 14 bases lying between them. The V gene's germline CDR1 is MNHNS and CDR2 SASEGT. This CDR3 is built from 15 residues. The chain's CDR3 is CASSGTGGSYNEQFF. CDR3 DNA: TGTGCCAGCAGTGGCACCGGGGGTTCGTACAATGAGCAGTTCTTC.

The chain recombines TRBV6-5 with TRBJ1-5, with no clear D. The germline V gene has CDR1 MNHEY and CDR2 SVGAGI. V was trimmed by 4 bases and J by 4 bases, leaving 5 bases between them. The CDR3 is 12 residues long. CDR3 nucleotides: TGTGCCAGCAGTTCCTTTAATCAGCCCCAGCATTTT. It specifies CASSSFNQPQHF.

The chain recombines TRBV5-5 with TRBJ2-2; D call uncertain. The V gene lost 1 base and the J gene lost 4 bases, with 17 bases spanning the gap. This CDR3 spans 17 amino acids. CDR1 is SGHKS, CDR2 YYEKEE, per germline (reference sequence). The CDR3 region is CASSLSLVKGGTGELFF. Written as DNA, the CDR3 is TGTGCCAGCAGCTTGTCTTTAGTGAAAGGCGGCACCGGGGAGCTGTTTTTT.

The chain carries TRBV12-3 or TRBV12-4 and TRBJ1-4, with 9 bases lining up with TRBD1. The CDR3 covers 13 residues. V dropped 4 bases and J dropped 6; count of bases not matched to a gene: 0. The CDR3 sequence: CASSWDRDEKLFF. CDR3 DNA: TGTGCCAGCAGTTGGGACAGGGATGAAAAACTGTTTTTT.